These 13 T cell receptor beta chains share one sample of origin, sequenced in a study of blood T cell repertoires in COVID-19. The data were produced by immunoSEQ multiplex PCR, yet TCRdb's version contains in-frame clones alone and is incomplete. The table includes about 260,000 clones, 85% to 90% detected once. Sample: peripheral blood. Receptors originate from a woman in her forties with acute or convalescent COVID-19.

This clone was observed a single time. V gene TRBV28 combines with J gene TRBJ2-1; maybe TRBD2 (6 bases). The germline V gene encodes CDR1 MDHEN and CDR2 SYDVKM. The CDR3 sequence is 13 residues long. V lost 3 bases, J lost 7 bases, and 10 bases lay in between. This chain's CDR3 is CASSLGLGNEQFF. The DNA of the CDR3 is TGTGCCAGCAGTTTGGGACTGGGGAATGAGCAGTTCTTC.

This chain links TRBV2 with TRBJ2-1; TRBD2 is a possible D gene (6 bases). V was pared by 8 bases and J by 4 bases, with 12 bases between. The CDR3 is 13 amino acids. CDR1 and CDR2 (germline): SNHLY, FYNNEI. Written as DNA, the CDR3 is TGTGCCAGCCGGGTCGGGAGATACAATGAGCAGTTCTTC. Translated, it gives CASRVGRYNEQFF.

In regard to this clone: Other nucleotide sequences in the sample specify the same CDR3. CDR3 residues: CASSELGGNTEAFF. The CDR3 DNA follows: TGTGCCAGCAGTGAATTAGGAGGGAACACTGAAGCTTTCTTT. The V and J genes are TRBV25-1 and TRBJ1-1; D is uncertain. The germline gives CDR1 MGHDK, CDR2 SYGVNS. V was pared by 1 base and J by 1 base, with 7 bases between. This CDR3 has 14 residues.

The chain uses TRBV7-2 and TRBJ1-5, with D maybe TRBD1 (5 bases). This CDR3 has 14 amino acids. Trimming shortened V by 1 base and J by 7 bases, and 11 bases separated the two germline ends. Germline V lookup: CDR1 SGHTA, CDR2 FQGNSA. The CDR3 nucleotides are TGTGCCAGCAGCTTAGGGGGCCCGGCCCAGCCCCAGCATTTT. Translation: CASSLGGPAQPQHF.

This chain joins TRBV7-2 and TRBJ1-1; TRBD1 matches 10 bases. CDR1 SGHTA and CDR2 FQGNSA come from the germline V gene. V lost 5 bases to trimming and J lost 2 bases; unmatched junction nucleotides: 2. The CDR3 spans 14 residues. CDR3 residues: CASSMTGGNTEAFF. The DNA for the CDR3 is TGTGCCAGCAGCATGACAGGGGGCAACACTGAAGCTTTCTTT.

J is TRBJ1-1 and V is TRBV25-1, with 8 bases lining up with TRBD1. Germline V CDR1 and CDR2: MGHDK, SYGVNS. V gave up 6 bases and J gave up 1 base; unmatched junction bases: 4. This CDR3 has 14 residues. CDR3 sequence (DNA): TGTGCCAGCAGCCTGACAGGGGCGAACACTGAAGCTTTCTTT. Its protein is CASSLTGANTEAFF.

The chain is built from TRBV29-1 and TRBJ1-2; tentative D call: TRBD1 (5 bases). Trimming cost V 3 bases and J 7 bases, with 12 bases left between them. This CDR3 has 12 amino acids. Looked up from germline, CDR1 is SQVTM and CDR2 is ANQGSEA. The CDR3 spells CSVEGLYSGYTF. The CDR3 DNA is TGCAGCGTTGAGGGACTCTACAGTGGCTACACCTTC.

The CDR3 nucleotides read TGTGCCAGCAGCGTACCCCCGGCGGCGGGGGGGCTTGATACGCAGTATTTT. Translation gives CASSVPPAAGGLDTQYF. This sequence joins TRBV9 and TRBJ2-3; 9 bases align to TRBD2. The germline V gene has CDR1 SGDLS and CDR2 YYNGEE. CDR3 length: 17 amino acids. V gave up 1 base and J gave up 6 bases; unmatched junction bases: 12.

The chain joins TRBV15 to TRBJ2-2; possibly TRBD2 for D (7 bases). V lost 5 bases, J lost 5 bases, and 15 bases lay in between. Germline CDR1 LNHNV, CDR2 YYDKDF (reference sequence). CDR3 length equals 15 residues. CDR3 in DNA: TGTGCCACCAGCTTGACCGGGGGGCGGACCGGGGAGCTGTTTTTT. Amino acid sequence: CATSLTGGRTGELFF.

The chain has TRBV12-3 or TRBV12-4 and TRBJ1-5; D gene ambiguous. The CDR3 is 12 amino acids. Trimming cost V 6 bases and J 7 bases, with 10 bases left between them. The CDR3 coding sequence is TGTGCCAGCAGCTCTTGGGAGCAGCCCCAGCATTTT. Protein sequence: CASSSWEQPQHF.

The CDR3 region is CASSPSGVADTQYF. In DNA, the CDR3 is TGTGCCAGCAGCCCAAGCGGGGTGGCAGATACGCAGTATTTT. The V and J genes are TRBV6-5 and TRBJ2-3, with 7 bases matching TRBD2. CDR1 and CDR2 from the germline V gene are MNHEY and SVGAGI. Trimming took 6 bases from V and 4 from J; bases not matched to a gene: 7. The CDR3 contains 14 residues.

The chain has TRBV5-4 and TRBJ1-2; tentative D call: TRBD1 (5 bases). Germline loops: CDR1 SGHNT, CDR2 YYREEE (reference sequence). This CDR3 spans 15 amino acids. V lost 4 bases and J lost 6, with 19 bases in between. CDR3 bases: TGTGCCAGCAGCCCAAAGGGGTACTTGAATGATGGCTACACCTTC. Its protein is CASSPKGYLNDGYTF.

This clone was recorded a few times. The CDR3 DNA reads as TGTGCCAGCAGCCTTGCCGGGACAGGGATGGGCACCGGGGAGCTGTTTTTT. It translates to CASSLAGTGMGTGELFF. The chain has TRBV3-1 (or the pseudogene TRBV3-2) and TRBJ2-2, with 9 bases that match TRBD1. J gave up 4 bases and V 4 bases, and 10 bases lay outside the gene matches. The CDR3 has 17 amino acids. CDR1 is LGHDT, CDR2 YNNKEL, per germline (reference sequence).